This T cell receptor (beta chain) is from a study of cytomegalovirus exposure and HLA in healthy donors. Overall study results and limits: That first-cohort TCR clusters tended to co-occur in the 95 to 150 validation repertoires was found in a later analysis. Associated with cytomegalovirus, according to the listing, were around 160 TCR beta chains.

Libraries were prepared by immunoSEQ multiplex PCR; TCRdb keeps only in-frame clonotypes and omits some of them. The table has about 67,000 clones, around 94% seen once; the top ten hold 0.6% to 0.8%. As concerns this clone: Its antigen is unidentified.

Input material: PBMCs. This clonotype was obtained from a woman younger than 35 in good health and CMV-seronegative.

The CDR3 here is CASRGERPTEAFF. The CDR3 DNA reads TGTGCCAGCAGAGGAGAGAGGCCAACTGAAGCTTTCTTT. The rearrangement joins TRBV6-5 to TRBJ1-1; unclear D gene. Looked up from germline, CDR1 is MNHEY and CDR2 is SVGAGI. V lost 6 bases and J 5 bases, leaving 13 bases between the germline ends. The CDR3 extends over 13 amino acids.